Shown below are 25 T cell receptor beta chains from a single sample sequenced in a study of T cell responses to AZD1222 COVID-19 vaccine. Assay: immunoSEQ multiplex PCR; the TCRdb copy retains only in-frame clones and omits some. The table shows around 150,000 clones, with 90% occurring only once. Sequenced here: peripheral blood, sampled 28 days after the second AZD1222 dose. The receptors were gathered from an adult who received the AZD1222 COVID-19 vaccine.

CDR3 in DNA: TGTGCCAGCAAGAAAGGGCCGGAGCAGCCCCAGCATTTT. Translated, it gives CASKKGPEQPQHF. This rearrangement joins TRBV2 to TRBJ1-5, with unresolved D. The ends were cut back, 7 bases at V and 7 bases at J, with 14 bases in the middle. The CDR3 sequence is 13 residues long. Germline assignment: CDR1 SNHLY and CDR2 FYNNEI.

V is TRBV30 and J is TRBJ1-1; no firm D call. There are 13 residues in the CDR3. The V and J ends lost 3 bases and 1 base respectively, with 9 bases between them. Germline CDR1 reads GTSNPN; CDR2 reads SVGIG (reference sequence). Written as DNA, the CDR3 is TGTGCCTGGAGCCTGGTAGGGAACACTGAAGCTTTCTTT. It is translated as CAWSLVGNTEAFF.

The rearrangement uses TRBV10-3 and TRBJ1-5; 8 bases are shared with TRBD1. V dropped 2 bases and J dropped 3; count of bases not matched to a gene: 3. Germline CDR1 reads ENHRY; CDR2 reads SYGVKD. The CDR3 contains 15 residues. In DNA form, the CDR3 reads TGTGCCATCAGTGAGGGGACAGGTTACAATCAGCCCCAGCATTTT. It yields the protein CAISEGTGYNQPQHF.

J is TRBJ1-1 and V is TRBV12-3 or TRBV12-4; D is uncertain. This CDR3 spans 13 amino acids. Trimming cost V 1 base and J 8 bases, with 11 bases left between them. The DNA for the CDR3 is TGTGCCAGCAGTTTAGTCGGGGTGAGAGAAGCTTTCTTT. It codes for CASSLVGVREAFF.

This chain uses TRBV6-5 with TRBJ2-1; no clear D gene. This CDR3 is built from 10 residues. V was pared by 7 bases and J by 10 bases, with 8 bases between. Germline V gives CDR1 MNHEY, CDR2 SVGAGI. This chain's CDR3 is CASTQEEQFF. In nucleotides, the CDR3 is TGTGCCAGCACTCAGGAAGAGCAGTTCTTC.

CDR3 sequence: CASSLAQVPSYEQYF. For the CDR3, the DNA is TGTGCCAGCAGCTTGGCGCAGGTACCTTCCTACGAGCAGTACTTC. The chain has TRBV5-4 and TRBJ2-7; D gene uncertain. The CDR3 runs to 15 residues. The germline V gene encodes CDR1 SGHNT and CDR2 YYREEE (reference sequence). Trimming stripped 0 bases from V and 1 base from J, with 11 bases between.

This clone was observed once. The V and J genes are TRBV5-4 and TRBJ2-1; D may be TRBD2 (6 bases). CDR3 length equals 15 residues. Germline V CDR1 and CDR2: SGHNT, YYREEE (reference sequence). The ends were cut back, 0 bases at V and 7 bases at J, with 14 bases in the middle. The chain's CDR3 is CASSLAGVGFNEQFF. As DNA, the CDR3 is TGTGCCAGCAGCTTGGCGGGAGTTGGGTTTAATGAGCAGTTCTTC. The whole variable domain, filled in from reference TRBV5-4 and TRBJ2-1, reads ETGVTQSPTHLIKTRGQQVTLRCSSQSGHNTVSWYQQALGQGPQFIFQYYREEENGRGNFPPRFSGLQFPNYSSELNVNALELDDSALYLCASSLAGVGFNEQFFGPGTRLTVL.

This chain's CDR3 is CASSHGTETYGYTF. The CDR3 coding sequence is TGTGCCAGCAGCCACGGGACGGAGACTTATGGCTACACCTTC. The rearrangement links TRBV7-2 to TRBJ1-2; TRBD1 is a possible D gene (5 bases). Trimming removed 5 bases from V and 5 bases from J, with 15 bases in between. CDR1 is SGHTA and CDR2 is FQGNSA in the germline V gene. The CDR3 length is 14 residues.

The chain joins TRBV10-2 to TRBJ1-1; TRBD1 matches 7 bases. J gave up 1 base and V 6 bases, and 11 bases lay outside the gene matches. Germline CDR1 reads WSHSY; CDR2 reads SAAADI. This CDR3 has 16 amino acids. The CDR3 bases are TGCGCCAGCAGCGCCCTTGTGTGGACAGGGAACACTGAAGCTTTCTTT. This codes for CASSALVWTGNTEAFF.

The chain is built from TRBV20-1 and TRBJ2-5, with D possibly TRBD2 on 5 matching bases. Trimming pared 7 bases from V and 8 bases from J, leaving 14 bases between. Germline V lookup: CDR1 DFQATT, CDR2 SNEGSKA (reference sequence). The CDR3 is made up of 11 amino acids. As DNA, the CDR3 is TGCAGTGTCTCATTACTAGGAACCCAGTACTTC. It is translated as CSVSLLGTQYF.

The genes are TRBV6-2 or TRBV6-3 and TRBJ2-7, with D tentatively TRBD1 or TRBD2 (5 bases each). The CDR3 totals 14 residues. Germline V CDR1 and CDR2: MNHEY, SVGEGT. The ends were cut back, 5 bases at V and 2 bases at J, with 13 bases in the middle. CDR3 coding DNA: TGTGCCAGCAGTATACCGGGACGGACCTACGAGCAGTACTTC. Translated: CASSIPGRTYEQYF.

The genes are TRBV20-1 and TRBJ1-1; D unresolved. This CDR3 is built from 15 residues. Germline V CDR1 and CDR2: DFQATT, SNEGSKA (reference sequence). The V end lost 6 bases, the J end lost 0 bases, and 17 bases lay between the germline ends. CDR3 residues: CSASGWGNMNTEAFF. As DNA, the CDR3 is TGCAGTGCGAGTGGTTGGGGAAACATGAACACTGAAGCTTTCTTT.

The chain has TRBV19 and TRBJ2-3, with D possibly being TRBD1 (6 bases). Germline loops: CDR1 LNHDA, CDR2 SQIVND (reference sequence). Trimming left V 4 bases short and J 0 bases short, with 26 bases between. The CDR3 runs 20 residues. The DNA for the CDR3 is TGTGCCAGTAGTAACACACTGACTCGGACAGAGCCCACTAGCACAGATACGCAGTATTTT. Translated: CASSNTLTRTEPTSTDTQYF. Variable domain in full (rest from reference TRBV19 and TRBJ2-3): DGGITQSPKYLFRKEGQNVTLSCEQNLNHDAMYWYRQDPGQGLRLIYYSQIVNDFQKGDIAEGYSVSREKKESFPLTVTSAQKNPTAFYLCASSNTLTRTEPTSTDTQYFGPGTRLTVL.

The rearrangement uses TRBV2 and TRBJ2-1; 7 bases agree with TRBD1. CDR1 and CDR2 from the germline V gene are SNHLY and FYNNEI. The CDR3 extends over 14 amino acids. The ends lost 7 bases at V and 8 bases at J; junction bases unmatched: 11. CDR3 sequence (DNA): TGTGCCAGCAAAGTTGGGCTAGGGGGCGATGAGCAGTTCTTC. This gives the protein CASKVGLGGDEQFF.

The genes are TRBV3-1 (or the pseudogene TRBV3-2) and TRBJ2-2; the match to TRBD2 covers 9 bases. The CDR3 is 20 residues long. Unmatched junction bases numbered 18, after V lost 0 bases and J lost 7 bases. Germline V gene lookup returns CDR1 LGHDT and CDR2 YNNKEL (reference sequence). As DNA, the CDR3 is TGTGCCAGCAGCCAAGATCAGGCTTGGGCGCTAGCGGGACCCCGCGGGGAGCTGTTTTTT. Amino acids: CASSQDQAWALAGPRGELFF.

V and J are TRBV25-1 and TRBJ1-4; 9 bases align to TRBD1. Trimming removed 4 bases from V and 7 bases from J; junction bases left unmatched: 4. CDR1 is MGHDK, CDR2 SYGVNS, per germline. The CDR3 runs 14 residues. The CDR3 coding sequence is TGTGCCAGCAGTGCGACAGGGGGGGTTGAAAAACTGTTTTTT. It specifies CASSATGGVEKLFF.

This clone was recorded once. The CDR3: CASSDGAAGTEAFF. The CDR3 DNA reads TGTGCCAGCAGTGATGGCGCGGCCGGCACTGAAGCTTTCTTT. The rearrangement uses TRBV2 and TRBJ1-1; D uncertain. From germline, CDR1 is SNHLY and CDR2 FYNNEI. The V gene lost 3 bases and the J gene lost 4 bases, with 12 bases spanning the gap. The CDR3 is made up of 14 amino acids.

The table lists this clone with a count of one. The V call is TRBV10-2, the J call TRBJ1-1; D might be TRBD1 (5 bases). CDR1 is WSHSY, CDR2 SAAADI, per germline. Trimming pared 8 bases from V and 0 bases from J, leaving 13 bases between. CDR3 length: 14 amino acids. The CDR3 protein is CASGHSGMNTEAFF. CDR3 DNA: TGCGCCAGCGGACACTCAGGGATGAACACTGAAGCTTTCTTT.

The chain couples TRBV3-1 (or the pseudogene TRBV3-2) to TRBJ1-1; TRBD1 is a possible D gene (6 bases). The CDR3 consists of 11 residues. Germline CDR1 is LGHDT and CDR2 is YNNKEL (reference sequence). V was trimmed by 4 bases and J by 11 bases, leaving 11 bases between them. The CDR3 DNA sequence: TGTGCCAGCAGCCTCGAGGGGGGTGCTTTCTTT. Amino acids: CASSLEGGAFF.

This clone was recorded a few times. This rearrangement joins TRBV6-5 to TRBJ2-6; no firm D call. Germline assignment: CDR1 MNHEY and CDR2 SVGAGI. This CDR3 is 14 amino acids long. The V and J ends lost 5 bases and 0 bases respectively, with 5 bases between them. This chain's CDR3 is CASSSLSGANVLTF. The DNA of the CDR3 is TGTGCCAGCAGTAGCCTCTCTGGGGCCAACGTCCTGACTTTC.

The V call is TRBV14, the J call TRBJ1-5; 7 positions agree with TRBD1. Trimming at V came to 3 bases and at J to 1 base, leaving 3 bases not matched to a gene. This CDR3 contains 15 residues. The V gene's germline CDR1 is SGHDN and CDR2 FVKESK. CDR3 in DNA: TGTGCCAGCAGCCACTTGGACAGGAGCAATCAGCCCCAGCATTTT. Amino acids: CASSHLDRSNQPQHF.

A single count supports this clone. The chain is built from TRBV11-2 and TRBJ1-2; D may be TRBD1 (6 bases). Looked up from germline, CDR1 is SGHAT and CDR2 is FQNNGV. The CDR3 covers 13 residues. Trimming left V 5 bases short and J 5 bases short, with 12 bases between. For the CDR3, the DNA is TGTGCCAGCAGCGGGCAGGGGTGGTATGGCTACACCTTC. Protein product: CASSGQGWYGYTF.

This chain links TRBV6-5 with TRBJ2-7, with D perhaps being TRBD1 or TRBD2 (6 bases each). The CDR3 runs to 14 residues. The ends were cut back, 6 bases at V and 0 bases at J, with 12 bases in the middle. In germline, CDR1 is MNHEY, CDR2 SVGAGI. In nucleotides, the CDR3 is TGTGCCAGCAGAGGAGGGGGTAGCTCCTACGAGCAGTACTTC. This translates into CASRGGGSSYEQYF.

The chain uses TRBV19 and TRBJ1-1; D remains ambiguous. The CDR3 is made up of 14 amino acids. Trimming shortened V by 6 bases and J by 7 bases, and 18 bases separated the two germline ends. Germline V gene sequence: CDR1 LNHDA, CDR2 SQIVND (reference sequence). CDR3 sequence (DNA): TGTGCCAGTAGCATTCGACAAGGGCCAAGTGAAGCTTTCTTT. It specifies CASSIRQGPSEAFF. Full variable domain (outside the CDR3, taken from reference TRBV19 and TRBJ1-1): DGGITQSPKYLFRKEGQNVTLSCEQNLNHDAMYWYRQDPGQGLRLIYYSQIVNDFQKGDIAEGYSVSREKKESFPLTVTSAQKNPTAFYLCASSIRQGPSEAFFGQGTRLTVV.

This clone has just one count. The J gene is TRBJ2-2, the V gene TRBV5-1, with a weak D call TRBD1 (6 bases). Per the germline V gene, CDR1 is SGHRS and CDR2 is YFSETQ. The length of the CDR3 is 14 residues. V shed 4 bases and J shed 1 base, with 8 bases lying between them. CDR3 protein: CASSPQGNTGELFF. The CDR3 nucleotides are TGCGCCAGCAGCCCACAGGGGAACACCGGGGAGCTGTTTTTT. The variable domain in full, completed from reference TRBV5-1 and TRBJ2-2, reads KAGVTQTPRYLIKTRGQQVTLSCSPISGHRSVSWYQQTPGQGLQFLFEYFSETQRNKGNFPGRFSGRQFSNSRSEMNVSTLELGDSALYLCASSPQGNTGELFFGEGSRLTVL.